This T cell receptor (beta chain) was recorded in a study of a mutant IDH1 vaccine in newly diagnosed glioma (dated by TCRdb to 2020 to 2022). Turning to the overall study: Vaccination was initiated 4-6 weeks after radiotherapy alone, or concurrently with temozolomide cycles in the chemotherapy-containing groups. Of the approximately 35 treated patients, 62.5% were male and approximately 38% were female, and the mean age was 40.4 years. Before enrollment, most patients had been given radiochemotherapy with temozolomide as standard therapy, while the rest had received either radiotherapy alone or temozolomide alone. Visit V12 was the week-35 safety follow-up and visit V13 was the week-47 end of study. Peripheral blood was collected at six visits: V03 (baseline), V05, V07, V10, V12 and V13. Longitudinal TCRB deep sequencing was done for some 25 treated patients, wherever samples were available for exploratory analyses.

Explained via the paper, the time point label denotes: week 47, end of study. Every vaccine dose consisted of 300 ug of a 20-mer mutant IDH1 peptide in Montanide, administered subcutaneously together with topical imiquimod. Patients were given eight vaccinations, in weeks 1, 3, 5, 7, 11, 15, 19 and 23, which matched visits V03 through V10. Newly diagnosed WHO grade 3 or 4 IDH1-mutant astrocytomas showing loss of nuclear ATRX were present in the donors. The samples were drawn from NOA16, a multicentre, single-arm, open-label phase I trial in Germany that tested a mutant IDH1 peptide vaccine in humans for the first time. Genomic DNA for TCRB sequencing was extracted from EDTA blood using the DNeasy Blood and Tissue Kit. For CDR1 and CDR2, the germline V gene lists SGHRS and YFSETQ. The CDR3 sequence holds 23 residues, the cysteine and phenylalanine included. Only CDR3 DNA is held: 69 bases, read in frame from base 1. The germline V end is reduced by 2 bases and the J end by 2 bases; junction bases left unmatched: 21.

Findings and caveats that apply to the study as a whole: It was noted by the authors that analyses of patient blood samples could not be reproduced owing to sample limitations. Across multiple MHC alleles, vaccine-induced immune responses were seen in more than 90% of patients. Selection of PBMC samples for TCRB deep sequencing was based on availability. No apparent relationship was observed between pseudoprogression and alterations in the top peripheral T cell clonotypes detected by TCRB sequencing.

Libraries came from the immunoSEQ multiplex PCR assay. Rearranged TCR beta chain sequences were amplified with the hsTCRB Kit following the manufacturer's protocol. Sequencing of TCRB libraries was carried out on an Illumina MiSeq. On the authors' methods: Demultiplexing, trimming and gene mapping were performed with the kit vendor's proprietary platform. Held by TCRdb, this immuneACCESS table contains in-frame sequences only and omits some clones. Under half of the omission traces to an unresolved V gene where checked; the cause of the rest is unknown. The D gene and trimming were derived from the DNA, and the V and J assignments and clone size from that table. Here the sample has around 50,000 clones; around 84% occur a single time. The ten largest clonotypes hold around 4.5% of the sample. On this clone: It has no known antigen specificity. Within one base of it there is no much larger clone, and no base qualities were kept.

Sequencing used PBMCs, obtained from a glioma patient whose treatment included an IDH1 peptide vaccine. Recombination joined TRBV5-1 with TRBJ2-1, with 14 junctional bases fitting TRBD2. The TCR comes from a young woman with glioma. Some clones in this sample may be carry-over from other donors' samples. The CDR3 region has the sequence CASSFLQGAGTSGRGRTYNEQFF. The nucleotides are TGCGCCAGCAGCTTCCTACAGGGGGCAGGGACTAGCGGGAGAGGAAGGACCTACAATGAGCAGTTCTTC.